This T cell receptor (beta chain) stems from a study of T-cell memory formation after mild COVID-19. Broader study findings: A subset of responding clones appeared in pre-infection memory, suggesting cross-reactive memory joined. Clones that contracted from day 15 to 85 were balanced CD4/CD8, while later expanders leaned CD4+.

This clonotype was counted only a few times. Its target is unknown. There are 13 residues in the CDR3. Germline V CDR1 and CDR2: SGHVS, FNYEAQ. V dropped 5 bases and J dropped 4 bases, with 11 bases sitting between them. It was 5'RACE with constant-segment primers that produced the TCR alpha and TCR beta cDNA libraries, which carried sample barcodes and UMIs. TCRdb passed the 5' RACE reads through MiXCR, listing each CDR3 protein once. The sample includes a few hundred thousand distinct CDR3 sequences, under 25% seen only once; the top ten take under 15%. The V gene is TRBV7-6, the J gene TRBJ1-1; no definite D call. What was sequenced was PBMCs or a T cell subset sorted from them (not recorded which). This TCR derives from an adult woman who had mild COVID-19 (a few samples of this study predate the infection). Cell type and time point are not known. CDR3 residues: CASSLSRSTEAFF. CDR3 bases: TGTGCCAGCAGCCTCAGTCGGAGCACTGAAGCTTTCTTT.